The 28 T cell receptor beta chains below were found in one sample sequenced in a study of CD4 T cells in relation to SARS-CoV-2 and coronaviruses (dated by TCRdb to the early 2020s). The library was prepared using the immunoSEQ multiplex PCR assay. This is the immuneACCESS table as TCRdb keeps it, with only in-frame sequences that have V and J called. A part of the clones is gone; compared with another copy, unresolved V genes explain less than half, and the rest is unexplained. The sample has 17,000 or so clones on record, approximately 77% of them singletons. The ten largest clonotypes hold roughly 14% of the sample. CD4+ T cells from unexposed donors were collected before the COVID-19 pandemic (2011-2018). Following 10 days of culture, the EasySep CD4+ T cell isolation kit was used to isolate CD4+ T cells. No cognate antigen is known for these TCRs. What was sequenced was CD4+ T cells from PBMCs, cultured in vitro. The receptor source for this set is a human donor in good health.

There are a few counts of this clone. This chain links TRBV1 with TRBJ1-6; the D call of TRBD1 is as the table states it, not checked on the DNA. TRBV1 corresponds to a pseudogene. The CDR3 covers 14 residues. CDR3 DNA: TGCACCAGCAGCCGCGGGACAGCCAATTCACCCCTCCACTTT. Protein: CTSSRGTANSPLHF.

The rearrangement links TRBV19 to TRBJ2-1; the D is unclear. Looked up from germline, CDR1 is LNHDA and CDR2 is SQIVND (reference sequence). The CDR3 runs to 12 residues. V dropped 11 bases and J dropped 6 bases, with 14 bases sitting between them. Written as DNA, the CDR3 is TGTGCCGCTTCGGGTTCCGGCAATGAGCAGTTCTTC. Amino acid sequence: CAASGSGNEQFF.

The chain combines TRBV18 with TRBJ1-3, with D possibly TRBD1 on 6 matching bases. V was clipped by 3 bases and J by 5 bases, with 23 bases between them. The CDR3 extends over 18 amino acids. CDR1 and CDR2 (germline): KGHSH, LQKENI. Here the CDR3 DNA reads TGTGCCAGCTCACCGACGGGGGGCATAAGGGGCCCTCGAAACACCATATATTTT. Translation gives CASSPTGGIRGPRNTIYF.

V usage is TRBV2 and J usage is TRBJ2-2, with TRBD2 identical over 8 bases. This CDR3 spans 15 amino acids. Losses at the gene ends were 2 bases for V and 7 bases for J; bases not matched to a gene: 6. CDR1 is SNHLY and CDR2 is FYNNEI in the germline V gene. The CDR3 nucleotides read TGTGCCAGCAGTGAACTGGAGCGGGAGTACGGGGAGCTGTTTTTT. Translation gives CASSELEREYGELFF.

The rearrangement joins TRBV13 to TRBJ2-1; D possibly matches TRBD1 or TRBD2 (6 bases each). CDR3 size: 15 residues. The ends were cut back, 0 bases at V and 3 bases at J, with 9 bases in the middle. Germline V CDR1 and CDR2: PRHDT, FYEKMQ (reference sequence). The CDR3 spells CASSLGQGLYNEQFF. The DNA of the CDR3 is TGTGCCAGCAGCTTAGGACAGGGACTCTACAATGAGCAGTTCTTC.

The rearrangement uses TRBV10-3 and TRBJ1-5; the D is unclear. The V end was cut by 4 bases, the J end by 4 bases, with 14 bases between. Per the germline V gene, CDR1 is ENHRY and CDR2 is SYGVKD. CDR3 size: 15 residues. The CDR3 spells CAISGEEYSNQPQHF. CDR3 nucleotide sequence: TGTGCCATCAGTGGCGAGGAATATAGTAATCAGCCCCAGCATTTT.

A remark on this clone: One end of the junction varies from germline; a read error may be responsible. CDR3: CSVEGPGGSF. CDR3 nucleotide sequence: TGCAGCGTTGAAGGCCCGGGTGGCAGTTTT. The chain couples TRBV29-1 to TRBJ2-3; D call uncertain. The CDR3 loop spans 10 amino acids. Germline values: CDR1 SQVTM, CDR2 ANQGSEA.

J is TRBJ1-2 and V is TRBV3-1 (or the pseudogene TRBV3-2); D is ambiguous. The V end lost 0 bases, the J end lost 8 bases, and 13 bases lay between the germline ends. Germline V gene data show CDR1 as LGHDT and CDR2 as YNNKEL (reference sequence). CDR3 length: 14 amino acids. The CDR3: CASSQDFRQLGYTF. As DNA, the CDR3 is TGTGCCAGCAGCCAAGATTTTCGTCAGCTAGGCTACACCTTC.

The rearrangement joins TRBV15 to TRBJ2-1; TRBD2 is a possible D gene (6 bases). V was pared by 1 base and J by 8 bases, with 12 bases between. This CDR3 contains 14 residues. Germline CDR1 and CDR2: LNHNV and YYDKDF (reference sequence). This CDR3 is CATSRAGSRDEQFF. DNA for the CDR3: TGTGCCACCAGCAGAGCCGGGAGTCGGGATGAGCAGTTCTTC.

Here the CDR3 reads CAWSYGTGYTYEQYF. Here the CDR3 DNA reads TGTGCCTGGAGTTACGGGACAGGGTATACCTACGAGCAGTACTTC. The V gene is TRBV30, the J gene TRBJ2-7; 9 nucleotides agree with TRBD1. Losses at the gene ends were 2 bases for V and 2 bases for J; bases not matched to a gene: 7. The germline gives CDR1 GTSNPN, CDR2 SVGIG (reference sequence). The CDR3 has 15 amino acids.

In its sample, this clone was seen a few times. This rearrangement joins TRBV10-2 to TRBJ1-5, with a possible D match to TRBD1 (5 bases). With 5 bases removed from V and 6 bases from J, the gap between germline ends came to 11 bases. Germline CDR1 WSHSY, CDR2 SAAADI. CDR3 length equals 13 residues. The CDR3 coding sequence is TGCGCCAGCAGTTTGGGGCAGGGTCAGCCCCAGCATTTT. Encoded protein: CASSLGQGQPQHF.

J is TRBJ2-5 and V is TRBV7-9; a possible D gene is TRBD2 (6 bases). The length of the CDR3 is 16 residues. V was trimmed by 5 bases and J by 5 bases, leaving 21 bases between them. Per germline, CDR1 SEHNR and CDR2 FQNEAQ (reference sequence). In nucleotides, the CDR3 is TGTGCCAGCAGCGATAGACTAGGCCCCGCTCTGGAGACCCAGTACTTC. It codes for CASSDRLGPALETQYF.

This clone was detected once. The genes are TRBV14 and TRBJ2-3, with D tentatively TRBD1 or TRBD2 (5 bases each). This CDR3 region has 16 residues. V was trimmed by 0 bases and J by 2 bases, leaving 12 bases between them. Germline-derived CDR1 and CDR2 are SGHDN and FVKESK. The CDR3 region is CASSQDLGTDTDTQYF. The DNA of the CDR3 is TGTGCCAGCAGCCAAGATTTGGGGACCGACACAGATACGCAGTATTTT.

The V call is TRBV27, the J call TRBJ2-3, with TRBD2 identical over 9 bases. V shed 7 bases and J 6 bases; nucleotides not matched to a gene: 11. The CDR3 is made up of 15 amino acids. CDR1 MNHEY and CDR2 SMNVEV come from the germline V gene (reference sequence). CDR3 in amino acids: CASKFSAGGPDTQYF. DNA for the CDR3: TGTGCCAGCAAATTCTCGGCGGGAGGGCCGGATACGCAGTATTTT.

This clone came up a few times. The V gene is TRBV9, the J gene TRBJ2-7; 9 bases fit TRBD2. Germline CDR1 is SGDLS and CDR2 is YYNGEE. CDR3 length equals 16 residues. V shed 0 bases, J shed 0 bases, and the junction held 4 bases outside the gene matches. The DNA of the CDR3 is TGTGCCAGCAGCGTAGAGAGTAGCGGGAGCTCCTACGAGCAGTACTTC. Translating it yields CASSVESSGSSYEQYF. Looking up the rest from reference TRBV9 and TRBJ2-7 gives the full variable domain: DSGVTQTPKHLITATGQRVTLRCSPRSGDLSVYWYQQSLDQGLQFLIQYYNGEERAKGNILERFSAQQFPDLHSELNLSSLELGDSALYFCASSVESSGSSYEQYFGPGTRLTVT.

The chain recombines TRBV18 with TRBJ2-3, with 11 bases that match TRBD1. J lost 6 bases, V lost 2 bases, and 4 bases had no gene match. Germline assignment: CDR1 KGHSH and CDR2 LQKENI. The CDR3 is made up of 15 amino acids. The CDR3 region is CASSPGQGAMDTQYF. The CDR3 region has the DNA TGTGCCAGCTCACCAGGACAGGGGGCTATGGATACGCAGTATTTT.

The chain couples TRBV3-1 (or the pseudogene TRBV3-2) to TRBJ1-6; maybe TRBD1 (5 bases). This CDR3 has 13 residues. From germline, CDR1 is LGHDT and CDR2 YNNKEL (reference sequence). Trimming took off 6 bases at V and 7 bases at J, with 10 bases between the two ends. CDR3 sequence reads: CASRGVGNSPLHF. DNA for the CDR3: TGTGCCAGCAGGGGGGTAGGGAATTCACCCCTCCACTTT.

The genes are TRBV2 and TRBJ2-7, with unresolved D. Germline lookup yields CDR1 SNHLY and CDR2 FYNNEI. The CDR3 covers 14 residues. V was clipped by 3 bases and J by 3 bases, with 12 bases between them. CDR3 DNA sequence: TGTGCCAGCAGTGATGGGCAGAGAGACTACGAGCAGTACTTC. Translating it yields CASSDGQRDYEQYF.

This sequence joins TRBV2 and TRBJ2-7, with D perhaps matching TRBD2 (6 bases). There are 14 residues in the CDR3. V was clipped by 7 bases and J by 7 bases, with 20 bases between them. Germline CDR1 and CDR2: SNHLY and FYNNEI. This CDR3 reads CASIREEGRGEQYF. As DNA, the CDR3 is TGTGCCAGCATTCGAGAGGAGGGCCGCGGGGAGCAGTACTTC.

This clone was seen a few times. The chain is built from TRBV19 and TRBJ2-6, with a tentative D call TRBD2 (5 bases). Germline V lookup: CDR1 LNHDA, CDR2 SQIVND (reference sequence). The V gene lost 7 bases and the J gene lost 0 bases, with 22 bases spanning the gap. The CDR3 length is 19 residues. CDR3 in DNA: TGTGCCAGTACCCTATTCGGGGTTATCGGAGTCTCTGGGGCCAACGTCCTGACTTTC. Translation gives CASTLFGVIGVSGANVLTF.

The rearrangement links TRBV24-1 to TRBJ2-5; a weak D match, TRBD1 (5 bases). The V end lost 4 bases, the J end lost 2 bases, and 7 bases lay between the germline ends. Germline V lookup: CDR1 KGHDR, CDR2 SFDVKD. The CDR3 runs 13 residues. CDR3 sequence: CATSEGVQETQYF. The CDR3 nucleotides are TGTGCCACCAGTGAAGGGGTGCAAGAGACCCAGTACTTC.

The genes are TRBV5-4 and TRBJ2-7, with D maybe TRBD1 (7 bases). V dropped 7 bases and J dropped 5 bases, with 22 bases sitting between them. The CDR3 totals 15 residues. CDR1 is SGHNT, CDR2 YYREEE, per germline (reference sequence). The CDR3 nucleotides are TGTGCCAGCGGCAACCGACAGGGAGGCGTCGACGAGCAGTACTTC. It is translated as CASGNRQGGVDEQYF.

The rearrangement joins TRBV2 to TRBJ2-7; no reliable D call. Trimming took off 4 bases at V and 2 bases at J, with 3 bases between the two ends. The germline V gene has CDR1 SNHLY and CDR2 FYNNEI. The CDR3 has 11 amino acids. The CDR3 DNA sequence: TGTGCCAGCAGTGGGCCCTACGAGCAGTACTTC. Translating gives CASSGPYEQYF.

The V and J genes are TRBV4-1 and TRBJ1-4; D gene uncertain. This CDR3 contains 15 residues. Germline lookup yields CDR1 MGHRA and CDR2 YSYEKL. V was cut by 4 bases and J by 3 bases, with 12 bases left in between. The CDR3 loop reads CASSPHRGPNEKLFF. The DNA of the CDR3 is TGCGCCAGCAGCCCCCATCGAGGCCCTAATGAAAAACTGTTTTTT.

This chain joins TRBV2 and TRBJ2-1, with 12 bases matching TRBD2. The CDR3 loop spans 15 amino acids. Unmatched junction bases numbered 6, after V lost 5 bases and J lost 7 bases. Germline CDR1 is SNHLY and CDR2 is FYNNEI. The CDR3 is CASSQTSGRGNEQFF. The CDR3 DNA reads as TGTGCCAGCAGTCAGACTAGCGGGAGAGGAAATGAGCAGTTCTTC.

The chain joins TRBV3-1 (or the pseudogene TRBV3-2) to TRBJ2-7; D uncertain. This CDR3 has 14 amino acids. In germline, CDR1 is LGHDT, CDR2 YNNKEL (reference sequence). V lost 1 base and J 2 bases, leaving 9 bases between the germline ends. CDR3 sequence: CASSQAQVTYEQYF. The CDR3 region has the DNA TGTGCCAGCAGCCAAGCTCAGGTAACCTACGAGCAGTACTTC.

The V gene is TRBV30, the J gene TRBJ1-2; a weak D match, TRBD1 (6 bases). The germline V gene has CDR1 GTSNPN and CDR2 SVGIG (reference sequence). The CDR3 is 15 residues long. The ends were cut back, 4 bases at V and 7 bases at J, with 22 bases in the middle. Here the CDR3 DNA reads TGTGCCTGGACTAACAACAGGGAGGGAAGGGGTGGCTACACCTTC. This codes for CAWTNNREGRGGYTF.

This clone was observed once. V usage is TRBV12-3 or TRBV12-4 and J usage is TRBJ1-2; D not certain. V shed 2 bases and J shed 1 base, with 5 bases lying between them. This CDR3 contains 13 residues. CDR3 in DNA: TGTGCCAGCAGTTTAAACAATAACTATGGCTACACCTTC. This gives the protein CASSLNNNYGYTF.